This T cell receptor beta chain came from a study of OX40 agonist ivuxolimab in advanced cancers. The germline gives CDR1 SQVTM, CDR2 ANQGSEA. Trimming shortened V by 6 bases and J by 1 base, and 13 bases separated the two germline ends. This CDR3 region has 13 residues. Repertoires were generated with immunoSEQ multiplex PCR, while TCRdb's copy carries only in-frame clones and drops some. The table shows roughly 71,000 clones, with 85% occurring only once. The receptor comes from an adult with an advanced solid tumor such as melanoma, head and neck, liver or kidney cancer. The sequenced sample was CD4+ or CD8+ T cells sorted from blood, obtained in a trial of the OX40 agonist ivuxolimab. The chain uses TRBV29-1 and TRBJ2-7; D is perhaps TRBD1 or TRBD2 (5 bases each). The CDR3 is CSVTGTASYEQYF. As DNA, the CDR3 is TGCAGCGTAACCGGGACGGCTTCCTACGAGCAGTACTTC.